This TCR beta chain was sequenced during a study of CD8+CD57+ T cells in acquired aplastic anemia. V lost 5 bases to trimming and J lost 0 bases, with 14 bases between them. This CDR3 has 14 amino acids. Germline V gene lookup returns CDR1 DFQATT and CDR2 SNEGSKA (reference sequence). TCR beta VDJ and CDR3 were profiled, and genomic DNA was the template. TCRdb used MiXCR to reprocess the reads, holding one entry per CDR3 protein. The data contain nearly 60,000 distinct CDR3 sequences, approximately 50% of them singletons. Sequencing was done on patients that had shown CD8+CD57+ cell expansion by flow cytometry. In regard to this clonotype: Its antigen is currently unknown.

General study findings and limits: Some 28 CD8+ CDR3 sequences occurred in both the patients and the controls.

The sequence derives from a human donor with aplastic anemia. The rearrangement uses TRBV20-1 and TRBJ2-7; the D gene is possibly TRBD1 (6 bases). The sequencing sample was made of sorted CD4+, CD8+, or CD8+CD57+ T cells (not recorded which) from PBMCs. The CDR3 DNA follows: TGCAGTGCTCTGGGGCAGGGGAGCTCCTACGAGCAGTACTTC. Translation: CSALGQGSSYEQYF.